Listed here are 23 T cell receptor beta chains from one sample, sequenced in a study of post-analysis software for immune sequencing data. cDNA libraries of TCR beta carried unique molecular identifiers. MiXCR was run by TCRdb on the PCR reads, yielding one entry per CDR3 protein. This sample has about 540,000 distinct CDR3 sequences; roughly 34% occur once, and the top ten carry approximately 6%. Broader study findings: Patients showed TRBV5-6, TRBV5-1 and TRBV20-1 among several TRBV segments more frequent than in controls.

No cognate antigen is known for these TCRs. Specimen: blood. The receptors shown here come from a girl aged 2 to 17 with multiple sclerosis.

A few counts support this clonotype. The chain recombines TRBV2 with TRBJ2-7, with a tentative D call TRBD1 (6 bases). Germline V gene data show CDR1 as SNHLY and CDR2 as FYNNEI. The CDR3 is made up of 15 amino acids. V lost 4 bases, J lost 4 bases, and 17 bases lay in between. Written as DNA, the CDR3 is TGTGCCAGCAGTGGAGGACAGTCCACCGCTTACGAGCAGTACTTC. Translated, it gives CASSGGQSTAYEQYF. Complete variable domain (other parts from reference TRBV2 and TRBJ2-7): EPEVTQTPSHQVTQMGQEVILRCVPISNHLYFYWYRQILGQKVEFLVSFYNNEISEKSEIFDDQFSVERPDGSNFTLKIRSTKLEDSAMYFCASSGGQSTAYEQYFGPGTRLTVT.

The chain couples TRBV15 to TRBJ2-3, with a weak D call TRBD1 (5 bases). Germline V gene lookup returns CDR1 LNHNV and CDR2 YYDKDF (reference sequence). The CDR3 runs 14 residues. V lost 4 bases and J lost 6, with 14 bases in between. This CDR3 reads CATSIAGFLDTQYF. Written as DNA, the CDR3 is TGTGCCACCAGCATCGCAGGGTTCTTGGATACGCAGTATTTT.

This clonotype showed up just a few times. The chain recombines TRBV6-6 with TRBJ1-4; maybe TRBD1 (5 bases). The germline V gene encodes CDR1 MNHNY and CDR2 SVGAGI (reference sequence). V lost 8 bases to trimming and J lost 0 bases, with 16 bases between them. The CDR3 contains 16 residues. CDR3 protein: CASSRGRSTTNEKLFF. CDR3 coding DNA: TGTGCCAGCTCTCGGGGCAGGAGCACAACTAATGAAAAACTGTTTTTT.

The rearrangement joins TRBV29-1 to TRBJ2-2, with D hard to call. Germline-derived CDR1 and CDR2 are SQVTM and ANQGSEA. V lost 2 bases to trimming and J lost 6 bases, with 13 bases between them. This CDR3 has 14 amino acids. The CDR3 reads CSVETDGQAGELFF. In DNA, the CDR3 is TGCAGCGTTGAAACAGACGGCCAAGCCGGGGAGCTGTTTTTT.

The chain links TRBV14 to TRBJ2-1, with 7 nucleotides matching TRBD1. V trimming: 3 bases; J trimming: 6 bases; junction bases outside the gene matches: 2. CDR3 length equals 13 residues. CDR1 SGHDN and CDR2 FVKESK come from the germline V gene. CDR3: CASSHSGGNEQFF. The CDR3 DNA follows: TGTGCCAGCAGCCATTCAGGGGGCAATGAGCAGTTCTTC.

This clonotype was seen many times. The chain has TRBV5-1 and TRBJ2-5; D remains unclear. Trimming took off 2 bases at V and 1 base at J, with 6 bases between the two ends. Looked up from germline, CDR1 is SGHRS and CDR2 is YFSETQ. This CDR3 contains 13 residues. As DNA, the CDR3 is TGCGCCAGCAGCTTAAGCGCCCAAGAGACCCAGTACTTC. Residues: CASSLSAQETQYF. The full variable domain, rest sourced from reference TRBV5-1 and TRBJ2-5, is KAGVTQTPRYLIKTRGQQVTLSCSPISGHRSVSWYQQTPGQGLQFLFEYFSETQRNKGNFPGRFSGRQFSNSRSEMNVSTLELGDSALYLCASSLSAQETQYFGPGTRLLVL.

This clonotype was observed many times. This rearrangement joins TRBV5-1 to TRBJ2-7, with a weak D call TRBD1 (5 bases). The CDR3 consists of 13 residues. The germline V gene encodes CDR1 SGHRS and CDR2 YFSETQ. V gave up 0 bases and J gave up 4 bases, with 8 bases separating them. The DNA of the CDR3 is TGCGCCAGCAGCTTGGTTCAGGGTTACGAGCAGTACTTC. The encoded protein is CASSLVQGYEQYF.

This clonotype was picked up a small number of times. The V and J genes are TRBV3-1 and TRBJ2-3; possible D gene TRBD2, 6 bases. The CDR3 runs 16 residues. The germline V and J ends were trimmed by 5 bases and 4 bases, with 19 bases remaining between them. Germline loops: CDR1 LGHDT, CDR2 YNNKEL (reference sequence). CDR3 nucleotides: TGTGCCAGCAGCGAGAGGCGCGGGACTGTGGCAGATACGCAGTATTTT. Amino acid sequence: CASSERRGTVADTQYF.

V usage is TRBV7-3 and J usage is TRBJ2-7, with 13 bases that match TRBD2. Trimming took 5 bases from V and 4 from J; bases not matched to a gene: 5. The V gene's germline CDR1 is SGHTA and CDR2 FQGTGA. The length of the CDR3 is 15 residues. CDR3 coding DNA: TGTGCCAGCAGCCCAGGACTAGCGGGGGAGTACGAGCAGTACTTC. Translated, it gives CASSPGLAGEYEQYF. The whole variable domain, filled in from reference TRBV7-3 and TRBJ2-7, reads GAGVSQTPSNKVTEKGKYVELRCDPISGHTALYWYRQSLGQGPEFLIYFQGTGAADDSGLPNDRFFAVRPEGSVSTLKIQRTERGDSAVYLCASSPGLAGEYEQYFGPGTRLTVT.

The chain carries TRBV5-1 and TRBJ2-1; no firm D call. CDR1 is SGHRS and CDR2 is YFSETQ in the germline V gene. Trimming removed 1 base from V and 10 bases from J, with 12 bases in between. This CDR3 is 13 amino acids long. The DNA of the CDR3 is TGCGCCAGCAGCTTGAGGTTCGACGGAGAGCAGTTCTTC. As protein: CASSLRFDGEQFF.

This clonotype came up a few times. This chain uses TRBV5-1 with TRBJ1-2; 8 bases align to TRBD1. The CDR3 has 16 amino acids. The germline CDR1 and CDR2 sequences are SGHRS and YFSETQ. The ends lost 2 bases at V and 6 bases at J; junction bases unmatched: 12. This CDR3 reads CASSFGGTGRSDGYTF. The CDR3 bases are TGCGCCAGCAGCTTCGGGGGGACAGGACGCTCCGATGGCTACACCTTC.

The V gene is TRBV27, the J gene TRBJ2-1; D possibly corresponds to TRBD1 (5 bases). CDR3 size: 14 residues. V was pared by 2 bases and J by 8 bases, with 13 bases between. Germline assignment: CDR1 MNHEY and CDR2 SMNVEV (reference sequence). The CDR3, as DNA: TGTGCCAGCAGTTTAAGTGGGGCCGAGGATGAGCAGTTCTTC. Encoded protein: CASSLSGAEDEQFF.

The V and J genes are TRBV2 and TRBJ2-7; 7 bases are a match to TRBD1. The CDR3 covers 11 residues. J gave up 2 bases and V 9 bases, and 1 base lay outside the gene matches. CDR1 SNHLY and CDR2 FYNNEI come from the germline V gene. The DNA for the CDR3 is TGTGCCAGTACAGGGGCCTACGAGCAGTACTTC. It yields the protein CASTGAYEQYF.

The chain employs TRBV5-1 and TRBJ1-1; no definite D call. The CDR3 is made up of 11 amino acids. CDR1 is SGHRS, CDR2 YFSETQ, per germline. Trimming shortened V by 1 base and J by 9 bases, and 7 bases separated the two germline ends. Here the CDR3 reads CASSLSDQAFF. CDR3 in DNA: TGCGCCAGCAGCTTGAGTGATCAAGCTTTCTTT.

This chain connects TRBV5-1 to TRBJ2-5, with D tentatively TRBD2 (6 bases). The CDR3 covers 15 residues. Germline CDR1 and CDR2: SGHRS and YFSETQ. V was shortened by 0 bases and J by 5 bases, with 14 bases between the two germline ends. The CDR3, as DNA: TGCGCCAGCAGCTTGGAACTAACGGGGAGGGAGACCCAGTACTTC. It yields the protein CASSLELTGRETQYF.

In its sample, this clonotype was seen a few times. This chain uses TRBV4-2 with TRBJ2-1; 13 bases match TRBD2. The germline V gene has CDR1 LGHNA and CDR2 YNFKEQ. After removal of 1 base from V and 0 bases from J, the junction contained 15 bases not matched to a gene. CDR3 size: 22 residues. The CDR3 DNA reads as TGTGCCAGCAGCCAAGCTTCCTCCGCGGGACTAGCGGGGCAGAGCTCCTACAATGAGCAGTTCTTC. It encodes CASSQASSAGLAGQSSYNEQFF.

This chain links TRBV7-9 with TRBJ1-5, with a possible D match to TRBD1 (5 bases). CDR1 is SEHNR and CDR2 is FQNEAQ in the germline V gene (reference sequence). The CDR3 has 16 residues. Trimming took off 2 bases at V and 5 bases at J, with 16 bases between the two ends. The CDR3 region is CASSLSTGPSYQPQHF. The CDR3 nucleotides are TGTGCCAGCAGCTTAAGTACAGGCCCCTCTTATCAGCCCCAGCATTTT.

V is TRBV20-1 and J is TRBJ1-1, with D perhaps TRBD1 (5 bases). CDR1 and CDR2 from the germline V gene are DFQATT and SNEGSKA (reference sequence). This CDR3 has 13 residues. Trimming left V 7 bases short and J 4 bases short, with 16 bases between. CDR3 in amino acids: CSVIQGSGTEAFF. As DNA, the CDR3 is TGCAGTGTCATCCAGGGATCTGGCACTGAAGCTTTCTTT.

The chain employs TRBV12-3 or TRBV12-4 and TRBJ2-7; 11 positions match TRBD1. This CDR3 spans 17 amino acids. V gave up 3 bases and J gave up 4 bases; unmatched junction bases: 11. The CDR3 here is CASSLGRGQGVIYEQYF. The CDR3 DNA is TGTGCCAGCAGTTTGGGCCGGGGACAGGGGGTTATATACGAGCAGTACTTC.

This chain joins TRBV27 and TRBJ2-7, with D perhaps matching TRBD2 (6 bases). V was clipped by 5 bases and J by 1 base, with 15 bases between them. CDR1 MNHEY and CDR2 SMNVEV come from the germline V gene (reference sequence). This CDR3 has 15 residues. The CDR3 coding sequence is TGTGCCAGCAGTGCCGGGACTGCGCCTTCCTACGAGCAGTACTTC. Translating gives CASSAGTAPSYEQYF.

This clonotype was counted a few times. J is TRBJ2-3 and V is TRBV3-1; D uncertain. The CDR3 is 14 residues long. CDR1 and CDR2 (germline): LGHDT, YNNKEL (reference sequence). The V end was cut by 4 bases, the J end by 6 bases, with 14 bases between. The CDR3 DNA follows: TGTGCCAGCAGCCCCCTCCGGGCCCGGGATACGCAGTATTTT. Translated, it gives CASSPLRARDTQYF.

The J gene is TRBJ2-5, the V gene TRBV5-1; weak D call: TRBD1 (5 bases). The CDR3 covers 15 residues. Per germline, CDR1 SGHRS and CDR2 YFSETQ. V was pared by 0 bases and J by 5 bases, with 14 bases between. The CDR3 protein is CASSLEGAARETQYF. CDR3 in DNA: TGCGCCAGCAGCTTGGAAGGGGCAGCGAGGGAGACCCAGTACTTC.

This clonotype has only a few counts. V is TRBV7-3 and J is TRBJ1-1; 7 positions match TRBD1. With V trimmed by 5 bases and J by 3 bases, 6 bases remained unmatched. Germline V gene lookup returns CDR1 SGHTA and CDR2 FQGTGA. The CDR3 is 14 residues long. The chain's CDR3 is CASSQQGGDTEAFF. The DNA of the CDR3 is TGTGCCAGCAGCCAGCAGGGGGGAGACACTGAAGCTTTCTTT.